The TCR beta chain described here comes from a study of blood T cell repertoires in COVID-19. In germline, CDR1 is GTSNPN, CDR2 SVGIG (reference sequence). The CDR3 has 14 amino acids. Deletions cut 2 bases from V and 2 bases from J, with 13 bases between. Per the study methods: Quantification of nucleated cells was approximated via reference gene primer amplification. Profiling relied on immunoSEQ multiplex PCR, and the TCRdb table lists in-frame clones only, not all of them. Clone size and V and J calls were adopted from that table, with D and trimming inferred from the DNA. The repertoire has over 85,000 clones, 85% of them found once; the top ten carry 3.8%.

The TCR originated in a man aged 55 to 70 with acute or convalescent COVID-19. The sequenced sample was peripheral blood. The chain has TRBV30 and TRBJ2-7; D possibly corresponds to TRBD2 (5 bases). CDR3 sequence reads: CAWSRGLRAYEQYF. Here the CDR3 DNA reads TGTGCCTGGAGTCGAGGGTTGAGGGCCTACGAGCAGTACTTC.